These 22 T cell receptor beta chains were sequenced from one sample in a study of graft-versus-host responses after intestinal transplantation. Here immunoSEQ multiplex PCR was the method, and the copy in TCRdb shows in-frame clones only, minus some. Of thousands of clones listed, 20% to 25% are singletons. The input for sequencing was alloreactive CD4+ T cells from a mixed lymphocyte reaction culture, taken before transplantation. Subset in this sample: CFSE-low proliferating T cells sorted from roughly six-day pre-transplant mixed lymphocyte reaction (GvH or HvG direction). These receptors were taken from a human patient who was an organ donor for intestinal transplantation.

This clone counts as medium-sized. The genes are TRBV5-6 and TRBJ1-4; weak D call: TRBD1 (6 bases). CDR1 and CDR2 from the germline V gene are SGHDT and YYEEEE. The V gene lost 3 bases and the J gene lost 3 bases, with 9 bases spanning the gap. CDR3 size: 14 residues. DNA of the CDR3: TGTGCCAGCAGCTACGGACAGTCTAATGAAAAACTGTTTTTT. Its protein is CASSYGQSNEKLFF.

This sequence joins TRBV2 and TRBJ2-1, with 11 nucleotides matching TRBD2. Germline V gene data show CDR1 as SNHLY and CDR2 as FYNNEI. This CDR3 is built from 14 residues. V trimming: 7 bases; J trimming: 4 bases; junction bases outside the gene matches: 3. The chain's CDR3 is CASKGLAAYNEQFF. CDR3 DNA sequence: TGTGCCAGCAAGGGACTAGCGGCTTACAATGAGCAGTTCTTC.

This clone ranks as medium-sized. CDR3 coding DNA: TGTGCCAGCAGCAAAGTTTCGGGTCTAGTGGGCAGGGTTCGGTTACATAGCAATCAGCCCCAGCATTTT. It encodes CASSKVSGLVGRVRLHSNQPQHF. The chain joins TRBV21-1 to TRBJ1-5; the table's D gene call, TRBD1, was not cross checked with the DNA. TRBV21-1 is given as a pseudogene. This CDR3 region has 23 residues.

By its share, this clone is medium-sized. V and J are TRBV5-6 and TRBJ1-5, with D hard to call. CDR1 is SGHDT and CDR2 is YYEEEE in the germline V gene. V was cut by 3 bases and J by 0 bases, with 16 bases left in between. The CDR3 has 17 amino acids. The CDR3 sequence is CASSSYRRALSNQPQHF. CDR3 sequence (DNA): TGTGCCAGCAGCTCCTATCGGAGAGCCCTTAGCAATCAGCCCCAGCATTTT.

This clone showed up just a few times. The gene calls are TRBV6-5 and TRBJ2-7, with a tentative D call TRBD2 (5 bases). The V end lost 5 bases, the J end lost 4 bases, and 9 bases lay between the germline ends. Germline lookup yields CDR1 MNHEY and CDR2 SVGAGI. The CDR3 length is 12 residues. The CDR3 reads CASSEGRYEQYV. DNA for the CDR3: TGTGCCAGCAGTGAGGGCAGGTACGAGCAGTACGTC.

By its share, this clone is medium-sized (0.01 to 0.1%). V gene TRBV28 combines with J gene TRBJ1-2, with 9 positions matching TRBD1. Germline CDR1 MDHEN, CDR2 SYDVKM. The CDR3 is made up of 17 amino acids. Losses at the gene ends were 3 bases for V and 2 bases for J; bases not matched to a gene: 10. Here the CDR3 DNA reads TGTGCCAGCAGTTTGGGGGGGACAGGGAATTTCAACTATGGCTACACCTTC. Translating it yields CASSLGGTGNFNYGYTF.

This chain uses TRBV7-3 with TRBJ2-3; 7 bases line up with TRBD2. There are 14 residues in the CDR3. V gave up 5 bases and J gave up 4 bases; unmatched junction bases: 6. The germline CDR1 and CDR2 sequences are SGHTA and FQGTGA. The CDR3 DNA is TGTGCCAGCAGCCTAGGACTAGTCTCAGATACGCAGTATTTT. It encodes CASSLGLVSDTQYF. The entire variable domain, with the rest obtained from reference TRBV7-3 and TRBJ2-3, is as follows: GAGVSQTPSNKVTEKGKYVELRCDPISGHTALYWYRQSLGQGPEFLIYFQGTGAADDSGLPNDRFFAVRPEGSVSTLKIQRTERGDSAVYLCASSLGLVSDTQYFGPGTRLTVL.

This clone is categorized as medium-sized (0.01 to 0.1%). This CDR3 is CASSSSIGTGGYSPLHF. CDR3 sequence (DNA): TGTGCCAGCAGCTCCTCAATCGGGACAGGGGGTTACTCACCCCTCCACTTT. The chain links TRBV7-8 to TRBJ1-6; 11 bases match TRBD1. This CDR3 is 17 amino acids long. V was pared by 4 bases and J by 10 bases, with 12 bases of the junction left unmatched. CDR1 and CDR2 from the germline V gene are SGHVS and FQNEAQ.

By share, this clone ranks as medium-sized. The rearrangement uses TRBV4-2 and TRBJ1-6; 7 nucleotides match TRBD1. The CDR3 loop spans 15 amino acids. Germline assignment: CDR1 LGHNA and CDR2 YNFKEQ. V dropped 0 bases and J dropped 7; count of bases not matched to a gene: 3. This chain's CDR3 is CASSQDLQGNSPLHF. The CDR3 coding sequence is TGTGCCAGCAGCCAAGATTTACAGGGGAATTCACCCCTCCACTTT.

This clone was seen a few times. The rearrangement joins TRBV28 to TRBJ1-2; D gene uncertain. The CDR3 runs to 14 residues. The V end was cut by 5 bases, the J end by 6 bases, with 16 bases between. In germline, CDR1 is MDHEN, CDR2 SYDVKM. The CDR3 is CASSPHGHRDGYTF. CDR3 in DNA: TGTGCCAGCAGTCCGCATGGCCACCGGGATGGCTACACCTTC.

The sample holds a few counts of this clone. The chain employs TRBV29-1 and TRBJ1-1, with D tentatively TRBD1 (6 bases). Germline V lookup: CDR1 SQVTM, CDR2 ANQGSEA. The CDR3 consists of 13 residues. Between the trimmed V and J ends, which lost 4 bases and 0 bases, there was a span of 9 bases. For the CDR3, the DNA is TGCAGCGTTGGGGGGCAGCTGAACACTGAAGCTTTCTTT. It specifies CSVGGQLNTEAFF.

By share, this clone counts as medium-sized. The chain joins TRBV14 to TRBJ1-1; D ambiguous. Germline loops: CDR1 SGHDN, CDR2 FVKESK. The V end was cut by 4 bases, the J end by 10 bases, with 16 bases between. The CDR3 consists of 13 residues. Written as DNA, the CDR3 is TGTGCCAGCAGCCCCGCTAGGAGGGTCGGAGCTTTCTTT. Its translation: CASSPARRVGAFF.

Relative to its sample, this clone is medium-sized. CDR3 sequence: CASRLGAWGETQYF. The CDR3 nucleotides read TGTGCCAGCAGGTTGGGGGCGTGGGGAGAGACCCAGTACTTC. This sequence joins TRBV2 and TRBJ2-5, with D possibly matching TRBD1 (6 bases). Trimming cost V 6 bases and J 4 bases, with 15 bases left between them. The germline gives CDR1 SNHLY, CDR2 FYNNEI. The CDR3 consists of 14 residues.

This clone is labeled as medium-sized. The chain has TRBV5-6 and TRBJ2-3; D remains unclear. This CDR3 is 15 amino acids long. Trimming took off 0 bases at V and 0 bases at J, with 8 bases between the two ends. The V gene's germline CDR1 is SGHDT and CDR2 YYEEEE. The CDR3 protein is CASSLGTASTDTQYF. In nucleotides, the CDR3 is TGTGCCAGCAGCTTGGGAACAGCTAGCACAGATACGCAGTATTTT.

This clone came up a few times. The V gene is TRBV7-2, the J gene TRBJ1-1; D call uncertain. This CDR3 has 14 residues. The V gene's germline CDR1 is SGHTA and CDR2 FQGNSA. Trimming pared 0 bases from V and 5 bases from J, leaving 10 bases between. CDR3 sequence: CASSLAEVLTEAFF. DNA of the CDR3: TGTGCCAGCAGCTTAGCAGAGGTCCTAACTGAAGCTTTCTTT.

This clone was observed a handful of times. Here the CDR3 DNA reads TGCGCCAGCAGACAGAGACCGGGACAGGGGGACTACGAGCAGTACGTC. Translation gives CASRQRPGQGDYEQYV. The rearrangement uses TRBV23-1 and TRBJ2-7, with TRBD1 identical over 11 bases. TRBV23-1 is an ORF; its function is uncertain. The J segment lost 3 bases and the V segment lost 6 bases, leaving 10 bases of the junction unmatched. This CDR3 contains 16 residues.

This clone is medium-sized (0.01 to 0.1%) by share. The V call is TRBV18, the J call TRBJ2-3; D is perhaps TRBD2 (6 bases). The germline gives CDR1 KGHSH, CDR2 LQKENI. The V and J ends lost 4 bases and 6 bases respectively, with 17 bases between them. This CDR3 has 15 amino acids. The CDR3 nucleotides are TGTGCCAGCTCACGTATCGGGACTCGATCGGATACGCAGTATTTT. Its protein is CASSRIGTRSDTQYF.

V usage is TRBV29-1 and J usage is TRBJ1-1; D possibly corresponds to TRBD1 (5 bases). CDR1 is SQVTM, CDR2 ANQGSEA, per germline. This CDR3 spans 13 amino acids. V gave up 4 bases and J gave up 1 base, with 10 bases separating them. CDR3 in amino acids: CSVGAGGNTEAFF. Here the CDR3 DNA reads TGCAGCGTTGGCGCGGGGGGGAACACTGAAGCTTTCTTT.

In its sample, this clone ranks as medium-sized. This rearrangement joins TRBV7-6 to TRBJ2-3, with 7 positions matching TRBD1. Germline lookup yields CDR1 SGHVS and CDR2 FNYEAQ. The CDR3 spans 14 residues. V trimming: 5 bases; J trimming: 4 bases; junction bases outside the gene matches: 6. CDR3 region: CASSRGPVADTQYF. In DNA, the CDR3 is TGTGCCAGCAGCAGGGGGCCGGTGGCAGATACGCAGTATTTT.

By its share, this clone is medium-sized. CDR3 nucleotides: TGTGCCACTATAGGACAAGGCGAGAATGAGCAGTTCTTC. It is translated as CATIGQGENEQFF. This chain uses TRBV6-5 with TRBJ2-1; D is perhaps TRBD1 (5 bases). The V and J ends lost 10 bases and 7 bases respectively, with 17 bases between them. This CDR3 has 13 residues. Germline V gives CDR1 MNHEY, CDR2 SVGAGI.

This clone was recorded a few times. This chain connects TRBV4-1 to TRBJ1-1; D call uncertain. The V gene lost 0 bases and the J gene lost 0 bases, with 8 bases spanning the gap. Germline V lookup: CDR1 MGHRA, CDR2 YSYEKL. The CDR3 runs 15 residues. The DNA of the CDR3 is TGCGCCAGCAGCCAAGAACACCTCATGAACACTGAAGCTTTCTTT. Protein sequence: CASSQEHLMNTEAFF.

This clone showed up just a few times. The CDR3 DNA is TGTGCCAGCAGACCAACAGGGTTAGGAGAGACCCAGTACTTC. It is translated as CASRPTGLGETQYF. The chain joins TRBV6-1 to TRBJ2-5; D possibly corresponds to TRBD1 (6 bases). In germline, CDR1 is MNHNS, CDR2 SASEGT. Trimming pared 6 bases from V and 4 bases from J, leaving 15 bases between. This CDR3 has 14 residues.